The 8 T cell receptor beta chains presented below share a single source sample, sequenced in a study of blood T cells in healthy people across ages. It was with a sample-barcoded 5' primer and a J-beta primer mix that a second PCR of about 7 to 12 cycles was run. Each CDR3 protein gets one entry after TCRdb re-called the 5' RACE reads with MiXCR. The sample holds over a million distinct CDR3 sequences, approximately 59% seen once. The sample consisted of blood. Receptors were obtained from a man aged 18 to 30 in good health.

In the case of this clonotype: It may be a read error: a sequence one base away is much more abundant. The chain carries TRBV11-2 and TRBJ2-7; TRBD2 agrees at 10 bases. In germline, CDR1 is SGHAT, CDR2 FQNNGV. The junction had 10 bases not matched to a gene; V was cut back by 4 bases and J by 7 bases. The CDR3 has 15 amino acids. The CDR3 DNA reads as TGTGCCAGCAGCTCCCTAGCGGGAGCCGGTGGTGAGCAGTACTTC. Its protein product is CASSSLAGAGGEQYF. The whole variable domain, remainder taken from reference TRBV11-2 and TRBJ2-7, is EAGVAQSPRYKIIEKRQSVAFWCNPISGHATLYWYQQILGQGPKLLIQFQNNGVVDDSQLPKDRFSAERLKGVDSTLKIQPAKLEDSAVYLCASSSLAGAGGEQYFGPGTRLTVT.

This sequence joins TRBV6-5 and TRBJ2-1, with D perhaps matching TRBD2 (5 bases). Germline assignment: CDR1 MNHEY and CDR2 SVGAGI. V dropped 7 bases and J dropped 7 bases, with 11 bases sitting between them. CDR3 size: 12 residues. The CDR3 is CASIYRGNEQFF. As DNA, the CDR3 is TGTGCCAGCATTTATCGGGGAAATGAGCAGTTCTTC.

This sequence joins TRBV5-6 and TRBJ2-1, with 8 bases matching TRBD2. Trimming took 4 bases from V and 9 from J; bases not matched to a gene: 12. Germline V gene sequence: CDR1 SGHDT, CDR2 YYEEEE. There are 15 residues in the CDR3. As DNA, the CDR3 is TGTGCCAGCAGCCGGATTAGCGGGATTTTAGGTGAGCAGTTCTTC. It encodes CASSRISGILGEQFF.

The chain links TRBV5-6 to TRBJ1-6, with 8 bases aligning to TRBD1. V lost 2 bases, J lost 8 bases, and 9 bases stayed unmatched. CDR1 is SGHDT, CDR2 YYEEEE, per germline. The CDR3 is 16 amino acids. The CDR3 sequence: CASSLGPDRGYSPLHF. The CDR3 region has the DNA TGTGCCAGCAGCTTAGGCCCCGACAGGGGATATTCACCCCTCCACTTT. Supplemented by reference TRBV5-6 and TRBJ1-6, the full variable domain reads DAGVTQSPTHLIKTRGQQVTLRCSPKSGHDTVSWYQQALGQGPQFIFQYYEEEERQRGNFPDRFSGHQFPNYSSELNVNALLLGDSALYLCASSLGPDRGYSPLHFGNGTRLTVT.

The V call is TRBV7-9, the J call TRBJ2-3; 12 nucleotides agree with TRBD2. This CDR3 has 15 residues. V trimming: 5 bases; J trimming: 4 bases; junction bases outside the gene matches: 4. The germline gives CDR1 SEHNR, CDR2 FQNEAQ (reference sequence). The CDR3 coding sequence is TGTGCCAGCAGCGCTAGCGGGAGGGCCCCAGATACGCAGTATTTT. It yields the protein CASSASGRAPDTQYF.

This clonotype was recorded once. CDR3 bases: TGTGCCACCAGTGACCGGACAGGAGAAGCTTTCTTT. Amino acid sequence: CATSDRTGEAFF. The chain combines TRBV24-1 with TRBJ1-1; TRBD1 matches at 7 bases. This CDR3 has 12 amino acids. After removal of 4 bases from V and 8 bases from J, the junction contained 3 bases not matched to a gene. Germline CDR1 and CDR2: KGHDR and SFDVKD.

This clonotype has only a few counts. The chain employs TRBV5-1 and TRBJ2-7, with 9 positions matching TRBD1. CDR1 and CDR2 (germline): SGHRS, YFSETQ. The junction had 4 bases not matched to a gene; V was cut back by 4 bases and J by 5 bases. The CDR3 has 13 amino acids. The CDR3 here is CASSPGQGHEQYF. CDR3 in DNA: TGCGCCAGCAGCCCGGGACAGGGCCACGAGCAGTACTTC.

This clonotype turned up a few times. The rearrangement uses TRBV4-1 and TRBJ2-7; D not certain. CDR1 and CDR2 from the germline V gene are MGHRA and YSYEKL. V dropped 0 bases and J dropped 5 bases, with 14 bases sitting between them. The CDR3 spans 15 residues. CDR3 protein: CASSQDWGKGNEQYF. CDR3 nucleotides: TGCGCCAGCAGCCAAGACTGGGGAAAGGGCAACGAGCAGTACTTC.